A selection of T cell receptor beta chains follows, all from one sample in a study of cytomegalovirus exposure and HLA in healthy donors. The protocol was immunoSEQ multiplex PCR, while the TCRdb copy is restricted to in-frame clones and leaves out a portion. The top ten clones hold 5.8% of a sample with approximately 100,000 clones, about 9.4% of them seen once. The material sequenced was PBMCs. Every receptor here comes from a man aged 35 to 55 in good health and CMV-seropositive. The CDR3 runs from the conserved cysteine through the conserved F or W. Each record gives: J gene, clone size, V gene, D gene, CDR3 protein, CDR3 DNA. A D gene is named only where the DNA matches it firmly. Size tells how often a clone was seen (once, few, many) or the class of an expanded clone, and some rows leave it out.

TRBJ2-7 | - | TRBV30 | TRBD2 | CAWSVIRDYYEQYF | TGTGCCTGGAGTGTGATAAGGGACTACTACGAGCAGTACTTC
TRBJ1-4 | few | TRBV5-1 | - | CASRWGGDEKLFF | TGCGCCAGCAGATGGGGGGGGGATGAAAAACTGTTTTTT
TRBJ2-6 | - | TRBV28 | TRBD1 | CASRGTGYNSGANVLTF | TGTGCCAGCAGAGGGACAGGTTATAACTCTGGGGCCAACGTCCTGACTTTC
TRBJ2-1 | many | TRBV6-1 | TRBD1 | CASRAGTASNEQFF | TGTGCCAGCAGAGCCGGGACAGCCTCCAATGAGCAGTTCTTC
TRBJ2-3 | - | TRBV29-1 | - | CSVLGHKETTDTQYF | TGCAGCGTCCTAGGACATAAGGAGACCACAGATACGCAGTATTTT
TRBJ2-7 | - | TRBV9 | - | CASSVVVGGFDEQYF | TGTGCCAGCAGCGTAGTCGTCGGGGGTTTCGACGAGCAGTACTTC
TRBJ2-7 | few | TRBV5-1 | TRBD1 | CASSLATGQASYEQYF | TGCGCCAGCAGCTTGGCCACGGGACAGGCCTCCTACGAGCAGTACTTC
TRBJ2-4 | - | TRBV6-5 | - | CASNKNREAKNIQYF | TGTGCCAGCAACAAAAATCGGGAGGCCAAAAACATTCAGTACTTC
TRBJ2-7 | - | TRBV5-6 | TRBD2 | CASSLIAGADEQYF | TGTGCCAGCAGCTTGATAGCGGGAGCCGACGAGCAGTACTTC
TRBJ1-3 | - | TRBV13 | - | CASSFGTLASGNTIYF | TGTGCCAGCAGCTTCGGGACACTCGCCTCTGGAAACACCATATATTTT
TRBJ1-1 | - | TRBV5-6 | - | CASSAGSLVAFF | TGTGCCAGCAGCGCGGGCTCTCTTGTTGCTTTCTTT
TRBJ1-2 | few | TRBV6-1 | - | CASSPDTAGYGYTF | TGTGCCAGCAGTCCTGACACAGCTGGTTATGGCTACACCTTC
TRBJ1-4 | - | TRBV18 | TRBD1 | CASSNTGGGHEKLFF | TGTGCCAGCTCGAATACCGGAGGGGGCCATGAAAAACTGTTTTTT
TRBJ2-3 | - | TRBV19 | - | CASSIPNGVDTDTQYF | TGTGCCAGTAGTATTCCTAACGGGGTAGACACAGATACGCAGTATTTT
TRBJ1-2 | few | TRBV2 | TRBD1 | CASDIVQGARGYTF | TGTGCCAGCGACATTGTACAGGGGGCGCGTGGCTACACCTTC
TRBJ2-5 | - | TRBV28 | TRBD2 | CASSLPGGIETQYF | TGTGCCAGCAGTTTACCGGGGGGGATAGAGACCCAGTACTTC
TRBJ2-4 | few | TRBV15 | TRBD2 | CATSRDRGLGLAKNIQYF | TGTGCCACCAGCAGAGATCGGGGACTAGGGCTAGCCAAAAACATTCAGTACTTC
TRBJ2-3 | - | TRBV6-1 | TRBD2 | CASTWTSGTDTQYF | TGTGCCAGCACGTGGACTAGCGGCACAGATACGCAGTATTTT
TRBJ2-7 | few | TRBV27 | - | CASSSLPSSYEQYF | TGTGCCAGCAGTTCTCTACCAAGCTCCTACGAGCAGTACTTC
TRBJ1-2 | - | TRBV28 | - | CASRYRDYGYTF | TGTGCCAGCCGTTACCGGGACTATGGCTACACCTTC
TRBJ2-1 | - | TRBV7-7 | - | CASSLGGGATYNEQFF | TGTGCTAGCAGCTTAGGCGGCGGGGCGACCTACAATGAGCAGTTCTTC
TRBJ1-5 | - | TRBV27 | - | CASSSTARGSNQPQHF | TGTGCCAGCAGTTCTACCGCCAGGGGTAGCAATCAGCCCCAGCATTTT
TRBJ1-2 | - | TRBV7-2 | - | CASSFSGRGQSYGYTF | TGTGCCAGCAGCTTCTCTGGACGTGGACAGAGCTATGGCTACACCTTC
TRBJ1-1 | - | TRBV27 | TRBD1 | CASRPRSDRELATEAFF | TGTGCCAGCAGACCCCGATCCGACAGGGAGTTGGCCACTGAAGCTTTCTTT
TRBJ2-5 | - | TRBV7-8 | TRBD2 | CASSFGFAGEETQYF | TGTGCCAGCAGCTTTGGATTCGCGGGAGAAGAGACCCAGTACTTC
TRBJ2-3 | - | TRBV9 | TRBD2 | CASGGAGLGTDTQYF | TGTGCCTCCGGGGGGGCTGGACTTGGCACAGATACGCAGTATTTT
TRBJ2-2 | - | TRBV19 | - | CASSPGTGNTGELFF | TGTGCCAGTAGTCCCGGGACTGGGAACACCGGGGAGCTGTTTTTT
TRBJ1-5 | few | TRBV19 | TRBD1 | CASSWGQGIKPQHF | TGTGCCAGTAGTTGGGGACAGGGTATTAAGCCCCAGCATTTT
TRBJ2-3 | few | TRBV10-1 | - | CASSEVQGGTDTQYF | TGCGCCAGCAGTGAGGTTCAGGGTGGCACAGATACGCAGTATTTT
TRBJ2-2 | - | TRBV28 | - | CASSLTGRGELFF | TGTGCCAGCAGTTTAACGGGTCGCGGGGAGCTGTTTTTT
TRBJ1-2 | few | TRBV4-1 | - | CASSAPGGAYGYTF | TGCGCCAGCAGCGCCCCGGGGGGGGCCTATGGCTACACCTTC
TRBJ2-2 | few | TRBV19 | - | CASSMRVHTGELFF | TGTGCCAGTAGTATGAGGGTCCACACCGGGGAGCTGTTTTTT
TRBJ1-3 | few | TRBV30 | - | CAWSVPSGTGNTIYF | TGTGCCTGGAGTGTACCGTCAGGGACTGGAAACACCATATATTTT
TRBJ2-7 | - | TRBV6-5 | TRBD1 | CASSLRTGGLMNEQYF | TGTGCCAGCAGTTTAAGGACAGGGGGCTTAATGAACGAGCAGTACTTC
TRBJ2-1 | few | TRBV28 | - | CASSYALLNEQFF | TGTGCCAGCAGTTATGCTCTACTCAATGAGCAGTTCTTC
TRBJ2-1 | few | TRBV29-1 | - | CSVEDQILNNEQFF | TGCAGCGTTGAAGACCAGATCTTGAACAATGAGCAGTTCTTC
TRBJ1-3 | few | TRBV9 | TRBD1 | CASRGQSGNAIYF | TGTGCCAGCAGGGGACAGTCTGGAAACGCCATATATTTT
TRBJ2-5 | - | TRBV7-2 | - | CASSLAVRDQETQYF | TGTGCCAGCAGCTTAGCTGTCCGGGATCAAGAGACCCAGTACTTC
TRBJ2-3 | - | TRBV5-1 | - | CASSPLGLDTQYF | TGCGCCAGCAGCCCACTAGGATTGGATACGCAGTATTTT
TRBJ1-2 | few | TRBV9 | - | CASSPTALRGYTF | TGTGCCAGCAGCCCGACAGCGCTTCGGGGCTACACCTTC
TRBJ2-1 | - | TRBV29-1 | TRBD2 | CSVRGGTSSYNEQFF | TGCAGCGTTAGGGGGGGGACTAGCAGTTACAATGAGCAGTTCTTC
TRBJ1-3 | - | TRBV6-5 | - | CASSYSPGGGTIYF | TGTGCCAGCAGTTACTCTCCTGGAGGAGGCACCATATATTTT
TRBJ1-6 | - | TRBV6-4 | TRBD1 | CASSDSTGGNSPLHF | TGTGCCAGCAGTGACTCGACAGGGGGCAATTCACCCCTCCACTTT
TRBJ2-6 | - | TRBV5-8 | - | CASSLYISGANVLTF | TGTGCCAGCAGCTTGTATATCTCTGGGGCCAACGTCCTGACTTTC
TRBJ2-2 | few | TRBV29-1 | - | CSVTEGGGGELFF | TGCAGCGTCACCGAGGGAGGAGGCGGGGAGCTGTTTTTT
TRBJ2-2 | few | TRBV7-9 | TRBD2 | CASSSLQAGGLSGELFF | TGTGCCAGCAGCTCTCTCCAAGCGGGAGGGCTGTCCGGGGAGCTGTTTTTT
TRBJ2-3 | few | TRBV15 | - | CATSRDFADTQYF | TGTGCCACCAGCAGAGACTTCGCAGATACGCAGTATTTT
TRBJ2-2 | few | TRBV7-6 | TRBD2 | CASRLGLAGGSGELFF | TGTGCCAGCAGGCTGGGACTAGCGGGAGGTAGCGGGGAGCTGTTTTTT
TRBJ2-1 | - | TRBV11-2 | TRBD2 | CASSPGAVTSGAGIGEQFF | TGTGCCAGCAGCCCAGGGGCTGTAACTAGCGGGGCGGGTATTGGTGAGCAGTTCTTC
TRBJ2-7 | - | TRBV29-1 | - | CSVGRGISYEQYF | TGCAGCGTTGGAAGGGGTATTTCTTACGAGCAGTACTTC
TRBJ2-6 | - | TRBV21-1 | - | CASSKADNSGANVLTF | TGTGCCAGCAGCAAAGCGGACAACTCTGGGGCCAACGTCCTGACTTTC
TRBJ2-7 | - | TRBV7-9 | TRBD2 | CASSRGVYEQYF | TGTGCCAGCAGCCGGGGGGTCTACGAGCAGTACTTC
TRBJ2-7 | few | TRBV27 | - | CASSYEGRGVSRYEQYF | TGTGCCAGCAGTTACGAGGGTCGAGGAGTATCCCGCTACGAGCAGTACTTC
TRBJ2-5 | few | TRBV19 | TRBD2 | CASTIGTSGTQETQYF | TGTGCCAGTACCATCGGGACTAGCGGGACCCAAGAGACCCAGTACTTC
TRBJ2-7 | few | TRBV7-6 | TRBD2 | CASSAGTSGSYEQYF | TGTGCCAGCAGCGCAGGGACTAGCGGCTCCTACGAGCAGTACTTC
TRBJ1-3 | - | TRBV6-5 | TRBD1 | CASSYINRGLGNTIYF | TGTGCCAGCAGTTACATCAACAGGGGGCTTGGAAACACCATATATTTT
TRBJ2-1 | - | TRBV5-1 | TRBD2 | CASSLVASGREQFF | TGCGCCAGCAGCTTGGTGGCTAGCGGGAGAGAGCAGTTCTTC
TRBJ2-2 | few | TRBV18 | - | CASSPLTAGTGELFF | TGTGCCAGCTCACCATTGACGGCGGGTACCGGGGAGCTGTTTTTT
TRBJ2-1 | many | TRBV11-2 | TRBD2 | CASSGGGLGNEQFF | TGTGCCAGCAGCGGGGGAGGGTTGGGCAATGAGCAGTTCTTC